This TCR beta chain appears in the sequencing data of a study of Tregs in tolerant kidney transplant recipients. Mixed chimerism was transient after nonmyeloablative marrow transplants from related graft donors. The protocol was immunoSEQ multiplex PCR, while the TCRdb copy is restricted to in-frame clones and leaves out a portion. The sample has tens of thousands of clones, roughly nine tenths seen once. V lost 4 bases and J 4 bases, leaving 13 bases between the germline ends. This CDR3 spans 14 amino acids. From germline, CDR1 is LGHNT and CDR2 FRNRAP. The sequence came from a human patient who received a combined kidney and bone marrow transplant. Part of the T cells may come from the graft donor. The chain carries TRBV12-5 and TRBJ2-5; tentatively, D is TRBD2 (6 bases). Sequenced material: CD4+ T cells from blood (PBMCs), taken 24 months after the transplant. The CDR3 DNA follows: TGTGCTAGTGGTTCCTATTCCGGGGGAGAGACCCAGTACTTC. The encoded protein is CASGSYSGGETQYF.